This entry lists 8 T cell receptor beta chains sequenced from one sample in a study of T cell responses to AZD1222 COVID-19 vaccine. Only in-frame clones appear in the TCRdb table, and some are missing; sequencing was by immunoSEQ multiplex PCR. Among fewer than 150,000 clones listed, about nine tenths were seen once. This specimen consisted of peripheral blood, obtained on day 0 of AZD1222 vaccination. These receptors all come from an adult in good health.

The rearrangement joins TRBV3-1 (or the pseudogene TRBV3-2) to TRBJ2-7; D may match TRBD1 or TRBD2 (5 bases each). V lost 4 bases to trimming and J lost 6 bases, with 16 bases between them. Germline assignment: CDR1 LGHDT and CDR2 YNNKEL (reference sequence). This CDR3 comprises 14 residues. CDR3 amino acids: CASSPRDPGGEQYF. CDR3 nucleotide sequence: TGTGCCAGCAGCCCCCGGGACCCCGGCGGCGAGCAGTACTTC.

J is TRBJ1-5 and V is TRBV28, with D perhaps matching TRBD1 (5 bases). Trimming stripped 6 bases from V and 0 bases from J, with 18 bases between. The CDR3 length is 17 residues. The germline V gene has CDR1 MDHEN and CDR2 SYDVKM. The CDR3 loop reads CASRLGRGPYSNQPQHF. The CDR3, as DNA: TGTGCCAGCAGGTTAGGGAGGGGCCCTTATAGCAATCAGCCCCAGCATTTT.

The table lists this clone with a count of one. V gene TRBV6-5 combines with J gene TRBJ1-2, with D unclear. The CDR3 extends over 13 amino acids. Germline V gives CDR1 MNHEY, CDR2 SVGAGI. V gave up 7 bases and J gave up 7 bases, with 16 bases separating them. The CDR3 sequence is CASIRTPPGGYTF. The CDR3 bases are TGTGCCAGCATACGGACCCCTCCGGGTGGCTACACCTTC.

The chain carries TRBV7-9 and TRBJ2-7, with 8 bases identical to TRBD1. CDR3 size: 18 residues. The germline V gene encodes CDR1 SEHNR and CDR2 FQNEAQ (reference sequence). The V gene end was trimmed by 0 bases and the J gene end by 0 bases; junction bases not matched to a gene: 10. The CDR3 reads CASSLARGLSLSSYEQYF. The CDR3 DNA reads TGTGCCAGCAGCTTAGCCAGGGGGCTCTCCCTAAGCTCCTACGAGCAGTACTTC.

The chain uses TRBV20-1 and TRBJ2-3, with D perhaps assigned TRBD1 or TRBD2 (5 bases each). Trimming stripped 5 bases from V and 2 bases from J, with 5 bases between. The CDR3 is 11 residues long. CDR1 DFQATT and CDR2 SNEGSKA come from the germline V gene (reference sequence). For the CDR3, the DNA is TGCAGTGCTGGGACCACAGATACGCAGTATTTT. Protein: CSAGTTDTQYF.

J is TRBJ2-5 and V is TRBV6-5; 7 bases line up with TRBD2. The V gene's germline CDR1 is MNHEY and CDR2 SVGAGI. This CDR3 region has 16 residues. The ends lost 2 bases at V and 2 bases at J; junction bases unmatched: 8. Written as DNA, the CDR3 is TGTGCCAGCAGTTACAGGGCTAGCGGAGGGCAAGAGACCCAGTACTTC. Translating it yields CASSYRASGGQETQYF.

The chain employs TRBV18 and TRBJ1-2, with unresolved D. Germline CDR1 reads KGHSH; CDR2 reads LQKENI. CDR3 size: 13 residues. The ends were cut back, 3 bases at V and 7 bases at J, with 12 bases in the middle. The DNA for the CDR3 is TGTGCCAGCTCACCCGGCCGGGGTTCTGGCTACACCTTC. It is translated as CASSPGRGSGYTF.

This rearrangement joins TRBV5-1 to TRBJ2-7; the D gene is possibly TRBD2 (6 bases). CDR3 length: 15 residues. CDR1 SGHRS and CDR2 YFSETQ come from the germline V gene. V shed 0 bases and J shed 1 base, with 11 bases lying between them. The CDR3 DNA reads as TGCGCCAGCAGCTTGGGCGGGACTCTGTCCTACGAGCAGTACTTC. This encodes CASSLGGTLSYEQYF.